The clone carrying this T cell receptor beta chain showed up just a few times. The entry originates in a study of T cells in Graves' hyperthyroidism and ophthalmopathy. The CDR3 totals 11 residues. CDR1 and CDR2 (germline): SQVTM, ANQGSEA. V dropped 1 base and J dropped 5 bases, with 3 bases sitting between them. PBMCs came from around 9.7 ml fresh peripheral blood. The TCR beta CDR3 regions underwent amplification using RNA transcripts as the source. First-round RT-PCR of the TCR CDR3 relied on the HTBI primer set. From the multiplex PCR reads, TCRdb called clonotypes with MiXCR, one entry per CDR3 protein. The profile shows nearly 600,000 distinct CDR3 sequences, around 14% of them singletons.

This receptor was taken from a woman aged 18-30 years with Graves' ophthalmopathy. V gene TRBV29-1 combines with J gene TRBJ2-1; D not resolved. The sample consisted of blood. CDR3 DNA: TGCAGCGTTGAAGCAGACAATGAGCAGTTCTTC. Translated, it gives CSVEADNEQFF.